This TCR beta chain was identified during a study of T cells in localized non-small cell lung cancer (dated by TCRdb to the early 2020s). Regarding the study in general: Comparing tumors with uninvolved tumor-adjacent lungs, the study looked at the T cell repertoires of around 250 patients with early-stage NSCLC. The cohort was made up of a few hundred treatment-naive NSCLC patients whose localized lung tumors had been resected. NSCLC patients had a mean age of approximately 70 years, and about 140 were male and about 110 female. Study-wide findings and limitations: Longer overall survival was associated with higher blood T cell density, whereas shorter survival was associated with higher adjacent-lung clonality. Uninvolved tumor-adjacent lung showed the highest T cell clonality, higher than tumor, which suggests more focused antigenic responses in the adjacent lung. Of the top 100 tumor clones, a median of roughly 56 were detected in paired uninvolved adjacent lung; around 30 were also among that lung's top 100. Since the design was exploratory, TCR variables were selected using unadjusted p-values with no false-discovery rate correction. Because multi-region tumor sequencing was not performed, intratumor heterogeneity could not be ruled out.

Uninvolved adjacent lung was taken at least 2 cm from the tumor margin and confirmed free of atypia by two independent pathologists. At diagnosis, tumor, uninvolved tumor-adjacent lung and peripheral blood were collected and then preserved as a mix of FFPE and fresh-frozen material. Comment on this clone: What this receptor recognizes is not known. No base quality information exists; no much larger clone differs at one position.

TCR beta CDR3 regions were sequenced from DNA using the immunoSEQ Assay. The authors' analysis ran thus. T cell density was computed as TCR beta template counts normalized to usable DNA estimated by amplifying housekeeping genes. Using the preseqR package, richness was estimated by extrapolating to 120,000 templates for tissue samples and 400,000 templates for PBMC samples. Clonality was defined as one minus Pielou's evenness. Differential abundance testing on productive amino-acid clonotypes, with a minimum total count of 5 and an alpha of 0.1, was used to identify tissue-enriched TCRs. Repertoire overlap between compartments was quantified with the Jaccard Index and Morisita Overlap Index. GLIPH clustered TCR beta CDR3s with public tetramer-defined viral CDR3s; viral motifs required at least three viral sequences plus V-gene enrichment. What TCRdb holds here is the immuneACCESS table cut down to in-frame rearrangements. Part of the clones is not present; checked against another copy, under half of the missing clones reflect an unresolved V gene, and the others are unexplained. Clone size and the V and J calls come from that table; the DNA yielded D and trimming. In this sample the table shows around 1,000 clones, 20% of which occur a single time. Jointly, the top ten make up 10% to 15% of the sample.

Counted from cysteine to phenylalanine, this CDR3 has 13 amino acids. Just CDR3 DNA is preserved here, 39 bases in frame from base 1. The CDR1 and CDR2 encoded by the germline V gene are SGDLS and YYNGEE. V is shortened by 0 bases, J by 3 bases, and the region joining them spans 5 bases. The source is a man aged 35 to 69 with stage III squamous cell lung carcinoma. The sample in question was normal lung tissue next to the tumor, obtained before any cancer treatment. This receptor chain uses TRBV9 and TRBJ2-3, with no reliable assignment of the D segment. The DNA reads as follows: TGTGCCAGCAGCGTAGAGTGGACAGATACGCAGTATTTT. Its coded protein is CASSVEWTDTQYF.